The 11 T cell receptor beta chains given below trace back to one sample, sequenced in a study of T cells in Graves' hyperthyroidism and ophthalmopathy. Regions amplified from RNA transcripts were the TCR beta CDR3 regions. First-round RT-PCR of the TCR CDR3 relied on the HTBI primer set. TCRdb independently ran MiXCR on the multiplex PCR reads; one entry per CDR3 protein. The sample lists around 340,000 distinct CDR3 sequences, approximately 17% occurring once. Sequenced input: blood. Receptors were obtained from a young woman with Graves' hyperthyroidism that later progressed to Graves' ophthalmopathy.

This clonotype occurred many times. This chain uses TRBV19 with TRBJ1-5; D remains ambiguous. CDR3 length equals 12 residues. Per germline, CDR1 LNHDA and CDR2 SQIVND (reference sequence). The V end was cut by 1 base, the J end by 6 bases, with 4 bases between. This chain's CDR3 is CASSIVGQPQHF. The CDR3 coding sequence is TGTGCCAGTAGTATAGTAGGTCAGCCCCAGCATTTT.

This clonotype showed up many times. This chain joins TRBV12-3 or TRBV12-4 and TRBJ2-5; TRBD1 might be the D (5 bases). This CDR3 spans 16 amino acids. Deletions cut 1 base from V and 2 bases from J, with 14 bases between. The CDR3 sequence is CASSLVGRQGQETQYF. For the CDR3, the DNA is TGTGCCAGCAGTTTAGTCGGTAGGCAGGGTCAAGAGACCCAGTACTTC.

This clonotype has a count of ten or more. The chain uses TRBV18 and TRBJ1-2; D gene unclear. V shed 3 bases and J shed 0 bases, with 11 bases lying between them. Germline V gene lookup returns CDR1 KGHSH and CDR2 LQKENI. The CDR3 has 15 amino acids. This CDR3 is CASSPAVSANYGYTF. The CDR3 coding sequence is TGTGCCAGCTCACCGGCTGTGTCAGCTAACTATGGCTACACCTTC.

This clonotype occurred a few times. The chain links TRBV6-1 to TRBJ2-7; 14 bases are shared with TRBD2. In germline, CDR1 is MNHNS, CDR2 SASEGT. Trimming cost V 8 bases and J 4 bases; bases outside gene matches: 7. This CDR3 is built from 15 residues. The CDR3 spells CASARLAGGRYEQYF. The CDR3 DNA reads as TGTGCCAGCGCGAGACTAGCGGGAGGGCGATACGAGCAGTACTTC.

This clonotype occurred once. V gene TRBV19 combines with J gene TRBJ2-5; maybe TRBD2 (6 bases). Between the trimmed V and J ends, which lost 7 bases and 3 bases, there was a span of 15 bases. CDR3 size: 14 residues. The germline CDR1 and CDR2 sequences are LNHDA and SQIVND (reference sequence). The CDR3 nucleotides read TGTGCCAGTAAAGTGGGGGGATCCGAAGAGACCCAGTACTTC. This gives the protein CASKVGGSEETQYF.

This clonotype was recorded once. This chain uses TRBV29-1 with TRBJ2-1; D is perhaps TRBD2 (7 bases). Trimming removed 0 bases at V and 8 bases at J, with 8 bases between. CDR1 and CDR2 (germline): SQVTM, ANQGSEA. The CDR3 is 12 residues long. The CDR3 sequence: CSVEERGHEQFF. DNA for the CDR3: TGCAGCGTTGAAGAGCGGGGGCATGAGCAGTTCTTC.

This clonotype was counted many times. The chain employs TRBV20-1 and TRBJ2-7; TRBD2 agrees at 12 bases. From germline, CDR1 is DFQATT and CDR2 SNEGSKA (reference sequence). The CDR3 has 17 residues. Trimming at V came to 4 bases and at J to 5 bases, leaving 15 bases not matched to a gene. The CDR3 DNA is TGCAGTGCTACCCGACTAGCGGGAGCTATGCTGACCCACGAGCAGTACTTC. Its protein is CSATRLAGAMLTHEQYF.

This clonotype was recorded a few times. The rearrangement uses TRBV27 and TRBJ2-7; possibly TRBD1 for D (6 bases). V lost 2 bases and J 4 bases, leaving 18 bases between the germline ends. CDR3 size: 16 residues. Germline CDR1 reads MNHEY; CDR2 reads SMNVEV (reference sequence). The CDR3 nucleotides read TGTGCCAGCAGTTTAGAGGAGGACAGAGAACCATACGAGCAGTACTTC. This translates into CASSLEEDREPYEQYF.

This clonotype was observed at least ten times. The chain combines TRBV15 with TRBJ2-2; a possible D gene is TRBD2 (6 bases). Germline V gene data show CDR1 as LNHNV and CDR2 as YYDKDF (reference sequence). Trimming took off 3 bases at V and 1 base at J, with 15 bases between the two ends. CDR3 length: 17 residues. The CDR3 loop reads CATSRAGGARNTGELFF. For the CDR3, the DNA is TGTGCCACCAGCAGGGCCGGAGGGGCCAGGAACACCGGGGAGCTGTTTTTT.

The chain recombines TRBV27 with TRBJ2-7; a weak D match, TRBD2 (6 bases). Germline V gene data show CDR1 as MNHEY and CDR2 as SMNVEV (reference sequence). V dropped 2 bases and J dropped 4 bases, with 9 bases sitting between them. This CDR3 has 13 residues. CDR3 sequence reads: CASSLGGIYEQYF. In DNA, the CDR3 is TGTGCCAGCAGTTTAGGGGGGATTTACGAGCAGTACTTC.

This clonotype has ten or more counts. This chain links TRBV24-1 with TRBJ2-3; no firm D call. V was trimmed by 3 bases and J by 2 bases, leaving 5 bases between them. The germline CDR1 and CDR2 sequences are KGHDR and SFDVKD. The CDR3 loop spans 13 amino acids. The CDR3 sequence: CATSDRYTDTQYF. CDR3 coding DNA: TGTGCCACCAGTGATAGATACACAGATACGCAGTATTTT.